Below, 5 T cell receptor beta chains from the same sample are listed, as sequenced in a study of blood T cell repertoires in COVID-19. Generated by immunoSEQ multiplex PCR, the TCRdb table keeps only in-frame clones and is missing some. The profile shows about 46,000 clones, approximately 90% of them singletons. Sequencing used PBMCs or T cells enriched from blood (not recorded which). Receptors were obtained from a woman between 50 and 59 years old who had recovered from COVID-19.

The genes are TRBV28 and TRBJ1-3; 7 bases fit TRBD1. CDR1 and CDR2 (germline): MDHEN, SYDVKM. This CDR3 is 16 amino acids long. V lost 4 bases and J lost 1; bases outside the gene matches: 7. CDR3 residues: CASSSGGRLSGNTIYF. CDR3 nucleotides: TGTGCCAGCAGTTCAGGGGGTCGTTTGTCTGGAAACACCATATATTTT. The full variable domain, with the rest looked up from reference TRBV28 and TRBJ1-3, is DVKVTQSSRYLVKRTGEKVFLECVQDMDHENMFWYRQDPGLGLRLIYFSYDVKMKEKGDIPEGYSVSREKKERFSLILESASTNQTSMYLCASSSGGRLSGNTIYFGEGSWLTVV.

The rearrangement joins TRBV2 to TRBJ2-7; 10 bases map to TRBD2. J was trimmed by 5 bases and V by 4 bases; bases with no gene match: 5. Germline lookup yields CDR1 SNHLY and CDR2 FYNNEI. The CDR3 length is 14 residues. The CDR3 is CASSASGRANEQYF. The CDR3 DNA sequence: TGTGCCAGCAGTGCCAGCGGGAGGGCCAACGAGCAGTACTTC.

This clone has just one count. The chain combines TRBV18 with TRBJ2-3; maybe TRBD2 (5 bases). V was clipped by 4 bases and J by 1 base, with 15 bases between them. The CDR3 has 16 amino acids. From germline, CDR1 is KGHSH and CDR2 LQKENI. For the CDR3, the DNA is TGTGCCAGCTCACTCGAGATAAGCGGAGGCACAGATACGCAGTATTTT. This gives the protein CASSLEISGGTDTQYF.

The gene calls are TRBV28 and TRBJ1-1; TRBD1 might be the D (5 bases). The V gene's germline CDR1 is MDHEN and CDR2 SYDVKM. The CDR3 runs 17 residues. Trimming removed 3 bases from V and 6 bases from J, with 23 bases in between. The CDR3 DNA reads as TGTGCCAGCAGTTTCCCGGAACCTACTCAGGGTGCGGCTGAAGCTTTCTTT. Translation gives CASSFPEPTQGAAEAFF.

This chain links TRBV9 with TRBJ2-3; TRBD2 aligns across 10 bases. CDR1 and CDR2 from the germline V gene are SGDLS and YYNGEE. The CDR3 totals 18 residues. V gave up 4 bases and J gave up 0 bases; unmatched junction bases: 11. CDR3: CASSSPAGGYTSTDTQYF. DNA for the CDR3: TGTGCCAGCAGCTCCCCAGCGGGGGGGTATACTAGCACAGATACGCAGTATTTT.